This T cell receptor beta chain came from a study of T-cell reconstitution after alpha-beta-depleted transplantation in children. Overall study results and limits: Alpha-beta T cells about two months after transplant reportedly derived from several hundred expanded graft clones.

Unique molecular identifiers were used in preparing the TCRbeta library. MiXCR, applied by TCRdb to the PCR reads, yields one record per CDR3 protein. In the table there are about 180,000 distinct CDR3 sequences, over 8.5% of which are singletons. This clonotype showed up many times. Its antigen is as yet unknown. The source of this sequence is a boy aged 2 to 10 with acute myeloid leukemia, due to receive a stem cell transplant. Specimen: PBMCs, collected before TCRalphabeta/CD19-depleted stem cell transplant.

CDR3 in amino acids: CASSLIPSGGTDTQYF. CDR3 DNA sequence: TGTGCCAGCAGTTTAATCCCTAGCGGGGGCACAGATACGCAGTATTTT. The chain couples TRBV27 to TRBJ2-3; 9 nucleotides align to TRBD2. The V segment lost 2 bases and the J segment 1 base; nucleotides outside the gene matches: 4. The CDR3 runs to 16 residues. CDR1 MNHEY and CDR2 SMNVEV come from the germline V gene (reference sequence).